Ten or more counts support the clone carrying this TCR beta chain. Its matching antigen is unknown. This sample is part of a study of human T cells and chemical hapten exposure. CDR3 length: 16 amino acids. The J segment lost 5 bases and the V segment lost 5 bases, leaving 5 bases of the junction unmatched. Germline assignment: CDR1 SGHNT and CDR2 YENEEA. Time point noted: patch test 2, 6 weeks after DPC sensitization. Noted treatment: therapeutic diphenylcyclopropenone sensitization with weekly scalp DPC. Blood draws came before every patch-test application. Overall study findings and caveats: No alteration of TCRs above 1 in 1000 frequency was seen with DPC sensitization.

Separate cDNA molecules received unique molecular identifiers, which the library attached to them. MiXCR was run by TCRdb on the RACE reads, yielding one entry per CDR3 protein. The sample lists about 40,000 distinct CDR3 sequences; 3% to 3.5% were seen once. The sample in question was whole blood, obtained in connection with sensitization to the hapten diphenylcyclopropenone (DPC). V gene TRBV11-3 combines with J gene TRBJ2-1; 14 positions match TRBD2. The TCR was taken from a man aged 40-50 years with alopecia areata. Some clones in this sample may be carry-over from other donors' samples. CDR3 sequence: CASSEGLAGAHNEQFF. The DNA for the CDR3 is TGTGCCAGCAGCGAGGGACTAGCGGGAGCCCACAATGAGCAGTTCTTC. The full variable domain, rest sourced from reference TRBV11-3 and TRBJ2-1, is EAGVVQSPRYKIIEKKQPVAFWCNPISGHNTLYWYLQNLGQGPELLIRYENEEAVDDSQLPKDRFSAERLKGVDSTLKIQPAELGDSAVYLCASSEGLAGAHNEQFFGPGTRLTVL.